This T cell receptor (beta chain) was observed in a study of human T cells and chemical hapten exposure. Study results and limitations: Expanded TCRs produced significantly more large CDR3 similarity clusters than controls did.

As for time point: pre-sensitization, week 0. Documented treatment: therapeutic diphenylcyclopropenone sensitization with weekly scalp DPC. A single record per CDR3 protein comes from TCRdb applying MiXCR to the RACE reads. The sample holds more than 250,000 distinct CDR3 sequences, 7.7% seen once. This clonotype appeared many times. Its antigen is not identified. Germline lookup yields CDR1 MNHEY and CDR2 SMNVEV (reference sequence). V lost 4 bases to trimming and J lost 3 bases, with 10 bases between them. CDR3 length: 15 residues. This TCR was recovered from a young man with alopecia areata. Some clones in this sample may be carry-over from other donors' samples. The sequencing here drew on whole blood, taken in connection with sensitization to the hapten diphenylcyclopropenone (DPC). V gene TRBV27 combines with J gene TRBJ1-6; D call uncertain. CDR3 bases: TGTGCCAGCAGTTCCGGCAGTTACTATAATTCACCCCTCCACTTT. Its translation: CASSSGSYYNSPLHF.